The sequence of this T cell receptor (beta chain) was determined in a study of siplizumab effects on memory and regulatory T cells. Method: immunoSEQ multiplex PCR; TCRdb's copy keeps in-frame clones and lacks some. The sample holds 90,000 to 150,000 clones, 93% seen once. This TCR derives from a human donor in good health. Sequenced input: non-Treg CD4+ T cells sorted from blood.

The CDR3 sequence is CASSSVTGSPYEQYF. In DNA, the CDR3 is TGTGCCAGCAGTTCCGTGACAGGGAGCCCCTACGAGCAGTACTTC. The gene calls are TRBV27 and TRBJ2-7; TRBD1 aligns across 7 bases. The CDR3 length is 15 residues. With 4 bases clipped from V and 2 bases from J, the junction kept 8 bases outside the gene matches. The germline V gene encodes CDR1 MNHEY and CDR2 SMNVEV (reference sequence).